This T cell receptor (beta chain) was sequenced in a study of T cell responses to AZD1222 COVID-19 vaccine. Findings and caveats of the study: Most donors were white British, females outnumbered males, and clonal diversity was possibly underestimated. Regions 160-218 and 743-854 dominated among vaccine-associated CD4 TCRs spanning spike.

Germline CDR1 and CDR2: SGHNT and YYREEE (reference sequence). The CDR3 loop spans 14 amino acids. V trimming: 6 bases; J trimming: 1 base; junction bases outside the gene matches: 6. This clone was recorded a few times. What it binds is not known. Libraries were prepared by immunoSEQ multiplex PCR; TCRdb keeps only in-frame clonotypes and omits some of them. The repertoire includes approximately 150,000 clones, roughly nine tenths of them detected once, and approximately 3.8% sits in the top ten. The rearrangement uses TRBV5-4 and TRBJ2-7; 8 bases agree with TRBD1. The receptor's source is an adult who received the AZD1222 COVID-19 vaccine. Sequencing was performed on peripheral blood, taken 28 days after the second AZD1222 dose. Here the CDR3 DNA reads TGTGCCAGCAAGACCGGGACAGGATCCTACGAGCAGTACTTC. Translating it yields CASKTGTGSYEQYF. Full variable domain (missing parts from reference TRBV5-4 and TRBJ2-7): ETGVTQSPTHLIKTRGQQVTLRCSSQSGHNTVSWYQQALGQGPQFIFQYYREEENGRGNFPPRFSGLQFPNYSSELNVNALELDDSALYLCASKTGTGSYEQYFGPGTRLTVT.